The 21 T cell receptor beta chains given below trace back to one sample, sequenced in a study of Ad26.COV2.S vaccination and SARS-CoV-2 variants (dated by TCRdb to 2020 to 2022). Libraries were constructed by the immunoSEQ multiplex PCR assay. TCRdb provides this immuneACCESS table in a form limited to in-frame rearrangements. Some clones are lacking; in checked studies, under half of them reflect an unresolved V gene, and why the rest are absent is not known. The sample table records about 350,000 clones; around 88% of these occur just once. The ten largest account for approximately 12% of the sample. The intended sense of this specimen's treatment or condition label: around 19 received Ad26.COV2.S at low or high dose, single or two shots; five or six received placebo; per-sample allocation not given. For vaccine and placebo recipients, the sequenced repertoires came from samples collected on day 63 after the first injection.

The specimen comprised peripheral blood, sampled in a trial of Ad26.COV2.S vaccine versus placebo. The receptor set was obtained from a person aged 18-60 years who received the Ad26.COV2.S COVID-19 vaccine or a placebo.

V is TRBV7-9 and J is TRBJ1-1; D might be TRBD1 (5 bases). In germline, CDR1 is SEHNR, CDR2 FQNEAQ (reference sequence). Trimming pared 1 base from V and 0 bases from J, leaving 15 bases between. The CDR3 is 17 amino acids. The CDR3 sequence is CASSLVRGRDMNTEAFF. The CDR3, as DNA: TGTGCCAGCAGCTTAGTACGGGGGAGGGATATGAACACTGAAGCTTTCTTT.

J is TRBJ1-5 and V is TRBV7-2, with a tentative D call TRBD1 (6 bases). V shed 3 bases and J shed 1 base, with 16 bases lying between them. The germline gives CDR1 SGHTA, CDR2 FQGNSA. This CDR3 region has 17 residues. CDR3 protein: CASSFLRGYGSNQPQHF. The CDR3 nucleotides are TGTGCCAGCAGCTTTTTAAGGGGGTACGGCAGCAATCAGCCCCAGCATTTT.

The CDR3 sequence: CASSYEDFRTDTQYF. The CDR3 DNA follows: TGTGCCAGCAGTTACGAGGACTTCCGCACAGATACGCAGTATTTT. This rearrangement joins TRBV6-6 to TRBJ2-3; weak D call: TRBD2 (5 bases). Between the trimmed V and J ends, which lost 2 bases and 1 base, there was a span of 10 bases. The CDR3 extends over 15 amino acids. Germline V gene data show CDR1 as MNHNY and CDR2 as SVGAGI (reference sequence).

The gene calls are TRBV6-5 and TRBJ2-7, with D possibly being TRBD1 or TRBD2 (7 bases each). There are 14 residues in the CDR3. Germline V gene data show CDR1 as MNHEY and CDR2 as SVGAGI. Deletions cut 6 bases from V and 2 bases from J, with 14 bases between. The CDR3 DNA sequence: TGTGCCAGCAGGGGGGGGACAGTCACCTACGAGCAGTACTTC. Residues: CASRGGTVTYEQYF.

This clone was counted a single time. V gene TRBV19 combines with J gene TRBJ2-6; D is possibly TRBD2 (7 bases). The CDR3 runs to 16 residues. Germline lookup yields CDR1 LNHDA and CDR2 SQIVND (reference sequence). Trimming pared 1 base from V and 4 bases from J, leaving 11 bases between. The CDR3 here is CASSIAGGPGANVLTF. The CDR3 DNA reads TGTGCCAGTAGTATAGCGGGGGGCCCCGGGGCCAACGTCCTGACTTTC. Combining the CDR3 with reference TRBV19 and TRBJ2-6 gives the whole variable domain DGGITQSPKYLFRKEGQNVTLSCEQNLNHDAMYWYRQDPGQGLRLIYYSQIVNDFQKGDIAEGYSVSREKKESFPLTVTSAQKNPTAFYLCASSIAGGPGANVLTFGAGSRLTVL.

The chain links TRBV20-1 to TRBJ2-1, with D unresolved. The V gene lost 7 bases and the J gene lost 2 bases, with 6 bases spanning the gap. This CDR3 spans 11 amino acids. Germline V gives CDR1 DFQATT, CDR2 SNEGSKA (reference sequence). CDR3 region: CSVGPYNEQFF. DNA of the CDR3: TGCAGTGTAGGCCCCTACAATGAGCAGTTCTTC.

The gene calls are TRBV3-1 (or the pseudogene TRBV3-2) and TRBJ1-5, with unresolved D. Germline-derived CDR1 and CDR2 are LGHDT and YNNKEL (reference sequence). CDR3 length: 15 residues. V was shortened by 1 base and J by 5 bases, with 12 bases between the two germline ends. The CDR3 bases are TGTGCCAGCAGCCAAGTGGCAGGTAGAGATCAGCCCCAGCATTTT. Protein sequence: CASSQVAGRDQPQHF.

The CDR3: CASSLAVYEQYF. CDR3 in DNA: TGTGCCAGCAGCTTAGCGGTCTACGAGCAGTACTTC. The chain recombines TRBV7-9 with TRBJ2-7; D is ambiguous. The CDR3 extends over 12 amino acids. Trimming removed 0 bases at V and 3 bases at J, with 3 bases between. The germline V gene has CDR1 SEHNR and CDR2 FQNEAQ (reference sequence).

The rearrangement uses TRBV10-3 and TRBJ2-2, with 9 bases aligning to TRBD1. Germline V gene lookup returns CDR1 ENHRY and CDR2 SYGVKD. V lost 3 bases, J lost 7 bases, and 3 bases stayed unmatched. This CDR3 has 14 residues. CDR3 sequence: CAISEQGAGGELFF. DNA of the CDR3: TGTGCCATCAGTGAACAGGGGGCTGGCGGGGAGCTGTTTTTT.

V is TRBV5-6 and J is TRBJ2-7; D is perhaps TRBD2 (6 bases). Germline V gene lookup returns CDR1 SGHDT and CDR2 YYEEEE. This CDR3 has 15 residues. V was pared by 5 bases and J by 2 bases, with 17 bases between. The CDR3 here is CASSFGGSGAYEQYF. CDR3 DNA: TGTGCCAGCAGTTTTGGGGGGTCCGGAGCCTACGAGCAGTACTTC.

This rearrangement joins TRBV6-5 to TRBJ2-7; D call uncertain. The CDR3 totals 14 residues. Germline V gene data show CDR1 as MNHEY and CDR2 as SVGAGI. The V end was cut by 2 bases, the J end by 4 bases, with 12 bases between. CDR3 sequence: CASSYGPTSYEQYF. The CDR3 bases are TGTGCCAGCAGTTACGGGCCGACGTCTTACGAGCAGTACTTC.

Comment on this clone: This sample also contains other DNA sequences that code for the same CDR3. The chain links TRBV7-2 to TRBJ2-1, with D perhaps TRBD1 or TRBD2 (5 bases each). Germline V lookup: CDR1 SGHTA, CDR2 FQGNSA. V was clipped by 3 bases and J by 0 bases, with 9 bases between them. The CDR3 spans 15 residues. CDR3 amino acids: CASSLGRTSYNEQFF. CDR3 in DNA: TGTGCCAGCAGCTTGGGACGTACCTCCTACAATGAGCAGTTCTTC.

The rearrangement links TRBV2 to TRBJ2-7, with 9 bases that match TRBD2. The CDR3 loop spans 15 amino acids. J lost 5 bases, V lost 6 bases, and 11 bases had no gene match. Germline V gene sequence: CDR1 SNHLY, CDR2 FYNNEI. The CDR3: CASSAELAGTHEQYF. The CDR3 nucleotides read TGTGCCAGCAGCGCGGAGCTAGCGGGAACCCACGAGCAGTACTTC.

This clone was observed a single time. The V and J genes are TRBV6-1 and TRBJ1-1; D remains ambiguous. This CDR3 comprises 15 residues. The germline CDR1 and CDR2 sequences are MNHNS and SASEGT. V was pared by 1 base and J by 0 bases, with 9 bases between. The CDR3 here is CASSEVIALNTEAFF. CDR3 DNA sequence: TGTGCCAGCAGTGAAGTTATAGCTTTGAACACTGAAGCTTTCTTT.

CDR3 DNA sequence: TGCAGTGCTAGTCCGGGGCCGCAGGGCGGATACGAGCAGTACTTC. It yields the protein CSASPGPQGGYEQYF. The chain has TRBV20-1 and TRBJ2-7; tentatively, D is TRBD1 or TRBD2 (5 bases each). The CDR3 has 15 amino acids. CDR1 is DFQATT and CDR2 is SNEGSKA in the germline V gene (reference sequence). The germline V and J ends were trimmed by 3 bases and 4 bases, with 19 bases remaining between them.

V and J are TRBV12-3 or TRBV12-4 and TRBJ2-7; tentative D call: TRBD1 (6 bases). The CDR3 spans 13 residues. Trimming left V 6 bases short and J 3 bases short, with 12 bases between. The CDR3 DNA is TGTGCCAGCAGATCACTGGGACACTACGAGCAGTACTTC. Residues: CASRSLGHYEQYF.

The chain carries TRBV18 and TRBJ1-1, with a tentative D call TRBD1 (6 bases). V was shortened by 3 bases and J by 4 bases, with 9 bases between the two germline ends. Germline V lookup: CDR1 KGHSH, CDR2 LQKENI. This CDR3 spans 13 amino acids. The CDR3 DNA reads TGTGCCAGCTCACCCGGACAGACCACTGAAGCTTTCTTT. As protein: CASSPGQTTEAFF.

The sample holds one count of this clone. The chain carries TRBV27 and TRBJ2-1; D gene unclear. V lost 2 bases and J 0 bases, leaving 11 bases between the germline ends. CDR3 length: 16 residues. Germline CDR1 MNHEY, CDR2 SMNVEV (reference sequence). CDR3 region: CASSLGPTGSYNEQFF. The CDR3 nucleotides are TGTGCCAGCAGTTTAGGTCCAACCGGCTCCTACAATGAGCAGTTCTTC.

The rearrangement links TRBV19 to TRBJ2-1; D is undetermined. V was pared by 0 bases and J by 0 bases, with 21 bases between. Germline CDR1 and CDR2: LNHDA and SQIVND (reference sequence). The CDR3 is 20 residues long. CDR3 loop: CASSIEPTPWGMRSYNEQFF. In nucleotides, the CDR3 is TGTGCCAGTAGTATAGAGCCTACCCCCTGGGGAATGCGCTCCTACAATGAGCAGTTCTTC. Full variable domain (remainder filled in from reference TRBV19 and TRBJ2-1): DGGITQSPKYLFRKEGQNVTLSCEQNLNHDAMYWYRQDPGQGLRLIYYSQIVNDFQKGDIAEGYSVSREKKESFPLTVTSAQKNPTAFYLCASSIEPTPWGMRSYNEQFFGPGTRLTVL.

This chain uses TRBV7-2 with TRBJ1-4, with 7 bases lining up with TRBD1. CDR3 size: 15 residues. Unmatched junction bases numbered 8, after V lost 5 bases and J lost 5 bases. Germline CDR1 SGHTA, CDR2 FQGNSA. CDR3 loop: CASSPRPGQNEKLFF. CDR3 DNA: TGTGCCAGCAGCCCTCGTCCGGGACAGAATGAAAAACTGTTTTTT.

The chain links TRBV13 to TRBJ2-1; no definite D call. Germline CDR1 PRHDT, CDR2 FYEKMQ (reference sequence). Trimming took off 5 bases at V and 7 bases at J, with 6 bases between the two ends. CDR3 size: 11 residues. This CDR3 reads CASSEGNEQFF. The CDR3 nucleotides read TGTGCCAGCAGCGAAGGGAATGAGCAGTTCTTC.